This T cell receptor beta chain was documented in a study of T cell responses to AZD1222 COVID-19 vaccine. General study results and limits: Along spike, vaccine-associated CD4 TCRs were found throughout, with dominance at 160-218 and 743-854. Compared with day 0, the breadth and depth of the Spike-specific TCR repertoire rose significantly after two doses of AZD1222. Close to half of spike-specific TCRs reportedly recognize unmutated variant regions. No repertoire was sampled before or during the peak T cell response, only after it.

The method was immunoSEQ multiplex PCR; TCRdb's version includes in-frame clones alone and lacks a portion of them. The sample consists of around 130,000 clones, roughly nine tenths of them appearing once. The germline V and J ends were trimmed by 4 bases and 9 bases, with 17 bases remaining between them. This CDR3 contains 14 residues. CDR1 and CDR2 (germline): SGHRS, YFSETQ. Points on this clone: What it binds is not known.

The sequencing used peripheral blood, collected on day 0 of AZD1222 vaccination. The clonotype originates from an adult in good health. This sequence joins TRBV5-1 and TRBJ2-1; D remains ambiguous. The CDR3 bases are TGCGCCAGCAGCCAGACTTCGGCCGCGGCTGAGCAGTTCTTC. Protein sequence: CASSQTSAAAEQFF.